The following is a T cell receptor (beta chain) sequence with its context. The antigen remains unidentified. Reverse transcription of all isolated RNA meant that expressed TCRB transcripts were sequenced. Clones were sequenced by immunoSEQ multiplex PCR, and TCRdb holds only the in-frame ones, with some missing. The repertoire holds around 110,000 clones, with less than 20% as singletons. The entry originates in a study of beta chain features in type 1 diabetes. Study-wide results and caveats: Among all four CD4+ subsets, Type 1 diabetes patients had TCRB CDR3s that were moderately but significantly shorter.

From germline, CDR1 is LNHNV and CDR2 YYDKDF (reference sequence). Trimming removed 1 base from V and 1 base from J, with 4 bases in between. This CDR3 has 13 residues. This clonotype originated in a man aged 30-40 years with type 1 diabetes. The chain links TRBV15 to TRBJ2-5; D is ambiguous. The sample taken for sequencing was central memory CD4+ T cells from blood. CDR3 in amino acids: CATSRGFQETQYF. The CDR3 region has the DNA TGTGCCACCAGCAGAGGGTTCCAAGAGACCCAGTACTTC.